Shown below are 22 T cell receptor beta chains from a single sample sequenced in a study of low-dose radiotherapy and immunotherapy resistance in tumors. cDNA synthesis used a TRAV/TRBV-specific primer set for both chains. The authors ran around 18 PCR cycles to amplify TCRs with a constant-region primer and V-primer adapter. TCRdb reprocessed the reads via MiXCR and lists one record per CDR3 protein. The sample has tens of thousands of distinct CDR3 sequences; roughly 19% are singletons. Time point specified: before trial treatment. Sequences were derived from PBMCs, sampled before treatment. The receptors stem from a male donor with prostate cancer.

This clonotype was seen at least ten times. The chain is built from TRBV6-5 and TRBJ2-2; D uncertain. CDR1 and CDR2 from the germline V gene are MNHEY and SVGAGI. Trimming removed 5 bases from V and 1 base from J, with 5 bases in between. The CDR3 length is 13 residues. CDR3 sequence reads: CASSTENTGELFF. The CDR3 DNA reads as TGTGCCAGCAGTACCGAGAACACCGGGGAGCTGTTTTTT.

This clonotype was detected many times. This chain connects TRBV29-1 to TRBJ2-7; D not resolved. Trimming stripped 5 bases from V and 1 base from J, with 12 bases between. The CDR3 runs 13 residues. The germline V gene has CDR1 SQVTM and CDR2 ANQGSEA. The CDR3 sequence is CSVFQVPSYEQYF. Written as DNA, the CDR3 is TGCAGCGTTTTTCAGGTCCCGTCCTACGAGCAGTACTTC.

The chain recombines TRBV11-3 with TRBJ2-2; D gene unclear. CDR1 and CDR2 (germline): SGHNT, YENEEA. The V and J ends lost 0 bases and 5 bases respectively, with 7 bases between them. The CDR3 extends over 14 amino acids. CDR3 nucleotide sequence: TGTGCCAGCAGCTTAGACGTGAGGACCGGGGAGCTGTTTTTT. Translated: CASSLDVRTGELFF.

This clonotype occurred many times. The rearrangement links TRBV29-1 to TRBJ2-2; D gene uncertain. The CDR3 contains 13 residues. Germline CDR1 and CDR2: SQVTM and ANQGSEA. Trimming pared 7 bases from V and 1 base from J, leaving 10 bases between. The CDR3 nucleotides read TGCAGCGGTGGTAGAGGGAACACCGGGGAGCTGTTTTTT. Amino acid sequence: CSGGRGNTGELFF.

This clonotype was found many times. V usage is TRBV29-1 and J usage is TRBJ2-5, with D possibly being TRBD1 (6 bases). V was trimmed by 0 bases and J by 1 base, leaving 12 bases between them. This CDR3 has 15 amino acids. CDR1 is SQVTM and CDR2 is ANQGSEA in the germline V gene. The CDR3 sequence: CSVEDQRRGQETQYF. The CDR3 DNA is TGCAGCGTTGAAGATCAACGCAGGGGCCAAGAGACCCAGTACTTC. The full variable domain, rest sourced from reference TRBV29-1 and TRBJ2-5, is SAVISQKPSRDICQRGTSLTIQCQVDSQVTMMFWYRQQPGQSLTLIATANQGSEATYESGFVIDKFPISRPNLTFSTLTVSNMSPEDSSIYLCSVEDQRRGQETQYFGPGTRLLVL.

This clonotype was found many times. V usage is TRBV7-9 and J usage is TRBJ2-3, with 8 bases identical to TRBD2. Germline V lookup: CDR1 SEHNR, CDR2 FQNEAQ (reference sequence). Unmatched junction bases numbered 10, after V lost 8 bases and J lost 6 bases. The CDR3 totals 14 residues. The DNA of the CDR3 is TGTGCCAGCTCTCCGGGACTAGGACTTGATACGCAGTATTTT. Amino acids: CASSPGLGLDTQYF.

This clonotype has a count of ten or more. The CDR3 DNA is TGTGCCAGCAGCTTAGATGGAACCACAGATACGCAGTATTTT. As protein: CASSLDGTTDTQYF. The chain couples TRBV5-8 to TRBJ2-3; D is undetermined. The length of the CDR3 is 14 residues. The V gene's germline CDR1 is SGHTS and CDR2 YDEGEE. V lost 2 bases and J 2 bases, leaving 9 bases between the germline ends.

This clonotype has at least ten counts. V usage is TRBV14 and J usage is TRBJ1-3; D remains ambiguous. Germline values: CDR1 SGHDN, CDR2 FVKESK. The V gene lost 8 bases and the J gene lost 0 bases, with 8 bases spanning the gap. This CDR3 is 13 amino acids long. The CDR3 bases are TGTGCCAGCGCAGGTATCTCTGGAAACACCATATATTTT. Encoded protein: CASAGISGNTIYF.

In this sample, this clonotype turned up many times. CDR3 sequence: CSFLPRSDTYEQYF. CDR3 coding DNA: TGCAGTTTCCTACCCCGATCCGATACCTACGAGCAGTACTTC. The chain joins TRBV20-1 to TRBJ2-7; D gene ambiguous. The germline gives CDR1 DFQATT, CDR2 SNEGSKA (reference sequence). The V and J ends lost 8 bases and 2 bases respectively, with 19 bases between them. The CDR3 is 14 amino acids.

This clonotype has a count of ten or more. The CDR3 coding sequence is TGTGCCTGGAGTGTGGGGAGAAATAGCAATCAGCCCCAGCATTTT. Its protein product is CAWSVGRNSNQPQHF. The chain has TRBV30 and TRBJ1-5; D gene unclear. The CDR3 is 15 amino acids. Trimming left V 0 bases short and J 0 bases short, with 9 bases between. CDR1 is GTSNPN and CDR2 is SVGIG in the germline V gene (reference sequence).

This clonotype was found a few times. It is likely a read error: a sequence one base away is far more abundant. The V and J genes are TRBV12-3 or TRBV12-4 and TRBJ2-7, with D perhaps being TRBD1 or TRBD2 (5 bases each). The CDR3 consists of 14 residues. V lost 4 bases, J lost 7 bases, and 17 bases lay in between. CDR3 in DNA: TGTGCCAGCAGTTCAGAATCGGGACGGTATGAGCAGTACTTC. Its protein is CASSSESGRYEQYF.

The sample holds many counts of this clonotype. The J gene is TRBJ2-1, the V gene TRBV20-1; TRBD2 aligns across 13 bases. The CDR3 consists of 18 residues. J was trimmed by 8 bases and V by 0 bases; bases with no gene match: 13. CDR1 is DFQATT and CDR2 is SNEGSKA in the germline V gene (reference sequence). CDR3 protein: CSARDQQLAGGPRDEQFF. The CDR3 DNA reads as TGCAGTGCTAGAGATCAGCAACTAGCGGGGGGGCCGAGGGATGAGCAGTTCTTC.

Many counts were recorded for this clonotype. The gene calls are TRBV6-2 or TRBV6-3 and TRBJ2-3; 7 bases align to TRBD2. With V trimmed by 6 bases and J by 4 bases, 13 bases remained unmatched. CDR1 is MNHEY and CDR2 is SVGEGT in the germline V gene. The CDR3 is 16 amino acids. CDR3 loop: CASSRARDYQSDTQYF. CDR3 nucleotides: TGTGCCAGCAGCCGCGCCCGGGACTACCAATCAGATACGCAGTATTTT.

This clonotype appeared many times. The CDR3 loop reads CASSLASGRSETQYF. CDR3 DNA: TGCGCCAGCAGCTTGGCGTCAGGGAGGTCGGAGACCCAGTACTTC. The chain recombines TRBV5-1 with TRBJ2-5; a weak D match, TRBD2 (6 bases). V gave up 0 bases and J gave up 5 bases, with 14 bases separating them. Germline loops: CDR1 SGHRS, CDR2 YFSETQ. The CDR3 is made up of 15 amino acids. Supplemented by reference TRBV5-1 and TRBJ2-5, the full variable domain reads KAGVTQTPRYLIKTRGQQVTLSCSPISGHRSVSWYQQTPGQGLQFLFEYFSETQRNKGNFPGRFSGRQFSNSRSEMNVSTLELGDSALYLCASSLASGRSETQYFGPGTRLLVL.

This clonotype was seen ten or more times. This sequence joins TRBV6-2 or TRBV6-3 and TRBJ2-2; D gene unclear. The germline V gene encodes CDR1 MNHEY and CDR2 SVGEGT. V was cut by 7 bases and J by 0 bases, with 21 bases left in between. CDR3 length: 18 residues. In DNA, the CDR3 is TGTGCCAGCACTATAGTACTGGGGTTCGCTTCGAACACCGGGGAGCTGTTTTTT. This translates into CASTIVLGFASNTGELFF.

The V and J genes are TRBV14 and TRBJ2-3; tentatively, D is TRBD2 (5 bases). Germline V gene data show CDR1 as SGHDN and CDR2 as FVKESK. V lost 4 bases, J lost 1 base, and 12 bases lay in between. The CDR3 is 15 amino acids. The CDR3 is CASSREAAGTDTQYF. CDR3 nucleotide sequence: TGTGCCAGCAGCCGTGAGGCAGCGGGCACAGATACGCAGTATTTT.

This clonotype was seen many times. The CDR3 DNA reads as TGTGCCAGCAGACGCCTGGGGCAGACCAATGAAAAACTGTTTTTT. Translating gives CASRRLGQTNEKLFF. The chain has TRBV6-5 and TRBJ1-4; D may be TRBD1 (5 bases). The CDR3 covers 15 residues. Germline V gene lookup returns CDR1 MNHEY and CDR2 SVGAGI. V was cut by 6 bases and J by 5 bases, with 16 bases left in between.

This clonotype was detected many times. The CDR3 is CASSFPGDTGELFF. CDR3 nucleotides: TGTGCCAGCAGCTTTCCCGGGGACACCGGGGAGCTGTTTTTT. The chain recombines TRBV11-2 with TRBJ2-2; TRBD2 might be the D (5 bases). CDR3 length equals 14 residues. Germline V gene data show CDR1 as SGHAT and CDR2 as FQNNGV. Trimming removed 3 bases from V and 3 bases from J, with 8 bases in between.

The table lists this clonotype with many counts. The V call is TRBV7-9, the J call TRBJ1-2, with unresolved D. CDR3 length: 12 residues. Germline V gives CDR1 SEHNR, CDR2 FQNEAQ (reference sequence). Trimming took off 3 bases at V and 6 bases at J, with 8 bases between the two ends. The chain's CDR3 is CASSFMADGYTF. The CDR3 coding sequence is TGTGCCAGCAGCTTCATGGCGGATGGCTACACCTTC. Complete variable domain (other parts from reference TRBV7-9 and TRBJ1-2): DTGVSQNPRHKITKRGQNVTFRCDPISEHNRLYWYRQTLGQGPEFLTYFQNEAQLEKSRLLSDRFSAERPKGSFSTLEIQRTEQGDSAMYLCASSFMADGYTFGSGTRLTVV.

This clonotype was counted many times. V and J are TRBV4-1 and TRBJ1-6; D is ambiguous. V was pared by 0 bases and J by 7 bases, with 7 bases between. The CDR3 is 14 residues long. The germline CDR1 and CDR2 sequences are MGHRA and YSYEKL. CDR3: CASSQEVGNSPLHF. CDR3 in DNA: TGCGCCAGCAGCCAAGAAGTAGGGAATTCACCCCTCCACTTT.

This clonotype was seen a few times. The CDR3: CSAALQGPYEQYF. As DNA, the CDR3 is TGCAGTGCTGCCCTACAGGGGCCCTACGAGCAGTACTTC. The chain uses TRBV20-1 and TRBJ2-7; 7 bases agree with TRBD1. V shed 5 bases and J 2 bases; nucleotides not matched to a gene: 6. In germline, CDR1 is DFQATT, CDR2 SNEGSKA (reference sequence). The length of the CDR3 is 13 residues.

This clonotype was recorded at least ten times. CDR3 DNA sequence: TGTGCCACCCGGGGGGATTGGGGTGAGCAGTACTTC. Translated: CATRGDWGEQYF. The rearrangement joins TRBV3-1 to TRBJ2-7; 7 nucleotides line up with TRBD2. V was pared by 10 bases and J by 7 bases, with 10 bases of the junction left unmatched. Germline CDR1 reads LGHDT; CDR2 reads YNNKEL (reference sequence). The CDR3 loop spans 12 amino acids.